A single sample gave rise to the 16 T cell receptor beta chains below, sequenced in a study of blood T cell repertoires in COVID-19. Clones were read by immunoSEQ multiplex PCR, and TCRdb kept only the in-frame ones, dropping some. The table shows roughly 150,000 clones, with 60% to 85% occurring only once. Input material: peripheral blood. These TCRs come from a man in his 60s with acute or convalescent COVID-19.

The rearrangement joins TRBV5-1 to TRBJ1-2; TRBD1 aligns across 7 bases. The CDR3 totals 15 residues. The V gene's germline CDR1 is SGHRS and CDR2 YFSETQ. The ends lost 0 bases at V and 7 bases at J; junction bases unmatched: 9. This chain's CDR3 is CASSLVGQGEVGYTF. The CDR3, as DNA: TGCGCCAGCAGCTTGGTGGGCCAGGGGGAAGTTGGCTACACCTTC.

This chain joins TRBV4-1 and TRBJ1-1; possible D gene TRBD1, 5 bases. Trimming removed 1 base at V and 0 bases at J, with 9 bases between. Germline CDR1 reads MGHRA; CDR2 reads YSYEKL. This CDR3 is built from 15 residues. CDR3 sequence reads: CASSQGQIMNTEAFF. The DNA for the CDR3 is TGCGCCAGCAGCCAAGGACAGATAATGAACACTGAAGCTTTCTTT.

The V and J genes are TRBV30 and TRBJ2-7, with 13 positions matching TRBD2. V dropped 3 bases and J dropped 6; count of bases not matched to a gene: 11. Germline V gives CDR1 GTSNPN, CDR2 SVGIG (reference sequence). This CDR3 contains 16 residues. The CDR3 DNA sequence: TGTGCCTGGAGCCCGGGACTAGCGGGGTCCGGGGGCGAGCAGTACTTC. Translation: CAWSPGLAGSGGEQYF.

This chain links TRBV7-2 with TRBJ2-7; 8 bases agree with TRBD1. Germline CDR1 reads SGHTA; CDR2 reads FQGNSA. The CDR3 has 14 amino acids. V lost 5 bases and J lost 4; bases outside the gene matches: 7. This CDR3 reads CASSPRQGPYEQYF. The CDR3 DNA is TGTGCCAGCAGCCCGCGACAGGGGCCGTACGAGCAGTACTTC.

The rearrangement links TRBV5-1 to TRBJ1-2; 9 nucleotides match TRBD1. This CDR3 contains 15 residues. Germline values: CDR1 SGHRS, CDR2 YFSETQ. V was clipped by 3 bases and J by 8 bases; unmatched bases: 11. Here the CDR3 reads CASSSRQGGVEGYTF. In nucleotides, the CDR3 is TGCGCCAGCAGCTCCCGACAGGGGGGGGTAGAAGGCTACACCTTC.

The chain has TRBV2 and TRBJ1-2; tentatively, D is TRBD1 (6 bases). V was shortened by 10 bases and J by 3 bases, with 18 bases between the two germline ends. The CDR3 sequence is 14 residues long. The germline gives CDR1 SNHLY, CDR2 FYNNEI. The CDR3 bases are TGTGCCATATTGGGGGGGGCGCGGGACTATGGCTACACCTTC. Translation: CAILGGARDYGYTF. Full variable domain (rest looked up from reference TRBV2 and TRBJ1-2): EPEVTQTPSHQVTQMGQEVILRCVPISNHLYFYWYRQILGQKVEFLVSFYNNEISEKSEIFDDQFSVERPDGSNFTLKIRSTKLEDSAMYFCAILGGARDYGYTFGSGTRLTVV.

This clone was detected only once. This chain uses TRBV1 with TRBJ1-1. TRBV1 is designated a pseudogene. This CDR3 comprises 14 residues. The DNA for the CDR3 is TGCACCAGCAGCCAAGGCTATCGGGAAACCGAAGCTTTCTTT. Its translation: CTSSQGYRETEAFF.

The V and J genes are TRBV19 and TRBJ1-2; the match to TRBD1 covers 11 bases. After removal of 6 bases from V and 1 base from J, the junction contained 13 bases not matched to a gene. The CDR3 length is 18 residues. Germline CDR1 reads LNHDA; CDR2 reads SQIVND (reference sequence). The CDR3 region is CASSSSAPGTGGNYGYTF. The CDR3 nucleotides are TGTGCCAGTAGCTCCTCTGCCCCCGGGACAGGGGGTAACTATGGCTACACCTTC.

This clone was detected only once. The chain links TRBV30 to TRBJ2-5, with 13 bases identical to TRBD2. CDR1 and CDR2 from the germline V gene are GTSNPN and SVGIG (reference sequence). The CDR3 is made up of 14 amino acids. V lost 7 bases and J lost 1; bases outside the gene matches: 3. The CDR3 DNA follows: TGTGCCTCCCGACTAGCGGGGGGCCAAGAGACCCAGTACTTC. Translating gives CASRLAGGQETQYF.

The CDR3 region is CASSLAGGRETQYF. The CDR3 DNA is TGTGCCAGCAGCTTGGCGGGGGGGCGAGAGACCCAGTACTTC. The V gene is TRBV5-5, the J gene TRBJ2-5; TRBD2 matches 8 bases. Per germline, CDR1 SGHKS and CDR2 YYEKEE (reference sequence). The CDR3 contains 14 residues. With V trimmed by 0 bases and J by 4 bases, 2 bases remained unmatched.

This clone has only a few counts. CDR3 sequence: CASSYTFESEAFF. In DNA form, the CDR3 reads TGTGCCAGCAGTTACACCTTTGAGAGCGAAGCTTTCTTT. This sequence joins TRBV6-5 and TRBJ1-1; no definite D call. CDR3 length: 13 residues. The germline V and J ends were trimmed by 2 bases and 8 bases, with 12 bases remaining between them. Germline loops: CDR1 MNHEY, CDR2 SVGAGI.

CDR3 bases: TGTGCCTGGAGTGTAAGGGGTCGGACTAATGAAAAACTGTTTTTT. Amino acids: CAWSVRGRTNEKLFF. V gene TRBV30 combines with J gene TRBJ1-4; D perhaps matches TRBD1 (5 bases). The CDR3 extends over 15 amino acids. From germline, CDR1 is GTSNPN and CDR2 SVGIG (reference sequence). V was cut by 0 bases and J by 2 bases, with 10 bases left in between.

Comments on this clone: The same CDR3 arises from other DNA sequences in this sample as well. The rearrangement links TRBV14 to TRBJ2-7; a weak D match, TRBD1 (5 bases). Germline V gives CDR1 SGHDN, CDR2 FVKESK. This CDR3 has 14 amino acids. The V and J ends lost 3 bases and 1 base respectively, with 10 bases between them. Here the CDR3 reads CASSQRQGSYEQYF. The CDR3 region has the DNA TGTGCCAGCAGCCAGCGCCAGGGATCCTACGAGCAGTACTTC.

V usage is TRBV21-1 and J usage is TRBJ2-3; whether TRBD2, the table's D call, matches the DNA was not checked. TRBV21-1 is tagged as a pseudogene. The CDR3 sequence is 19 residues long. CDR3 loop: CASSKGRASGGAFTDTQYF. The CDR3 DNA reads TGTGCCAGCAGCAAAGGACGAGCTAGCGGGGGGGCCTTCACAGATACGCAGTATTTT.

The rearrangement links TRBV30 to TRBJ1-2; 10 bases are shared with TRBD1. CDR1 is GTSNPN and CDR2 is SVGIG in the germline V gene (reference sequence). The CDR3 length is 14 residues. Germline trimming cut 5 bases from V and 1 base from J; bases unmatched to any gene: 4. The DNA of the CDR3 is TGTGCCTGGGGGGACAGGGGAGTTAACTATGGCTACACCTTC. Its translation is CAWGDRGVNYGYTF.

V and J are TRBV5-1 and TRBJ2-3, with TRBD1 identical over 8 bases. The germline V gene has CDR1 SGHRS and CDR2 YFSETQ. With V trimmed by 4 bases and J by 1 base, 8 bases remained unmatched. CDR3 length: 16 residues. CDR3 region: CASSITGGRGTDTQYF. The DNA for the CDR3 is TGCGCCAGCAGCATTACAGGGGGACGGGGCACAGATACGCAGTATTTT. Drawing the rest from reference TRBV5-1 and TRBJ2-3, the complete variable domain is KAGVTQTPRYLIKTRGQQVTLSCSPISGHRSVSWYQQTPGQGLQFLFEYFSETQRNKGNFPGRFSGRQFSNSRSEMNVSTLELGDSALYLCASSITGGRGTDTQYFGPGTRLTVL.